The present T cell receptor (beta chain) was sequenced within a study of OX40 agonist ivuxolimab in advanced cancers. CDR1 and CDR2 (germline): SEHNR, FQNEAQ (reference sequence). CDR3 size: 14 residues. V was cut by 8 bases and J by 2 bases, with 14 bases left in between. The repertoire was sequenced with immunoSEQ multiplex PCR; TCRdb's copy has only in-frame clones and lacks some. In the table there are tens of thousands of clones, roughly nine tenths of which are singletons. Sequenced here: CD4+ or CD8+ T cells sorted from blood, sampled in a trial of the OX40 agonist ivuxolimab. This TCR derives from an adult with an advanced solid tumor such as melanoma, head and neck, liver or kidney cancer. V gene TRBV7-9 combines with J gene TRBJ2-3; no clear D gene. CDR3 DNA: TGTGCCAGCCTTCGGCTCTCTCTCACAGATACGCAGTATTTT. This codes for CASLRLSLTDTQYF.